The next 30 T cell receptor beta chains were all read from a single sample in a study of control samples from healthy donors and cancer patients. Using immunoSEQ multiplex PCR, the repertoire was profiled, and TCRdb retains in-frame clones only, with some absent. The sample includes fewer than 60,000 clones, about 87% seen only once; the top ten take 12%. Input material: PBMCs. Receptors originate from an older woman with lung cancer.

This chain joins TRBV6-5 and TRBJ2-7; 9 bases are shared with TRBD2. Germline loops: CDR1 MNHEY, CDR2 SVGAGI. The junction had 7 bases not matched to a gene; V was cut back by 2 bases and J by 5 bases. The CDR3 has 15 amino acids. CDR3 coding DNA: TGTGCCAGCAGTTACGGTTTAGCGGGAGCCAACGAGCAGTACTTC. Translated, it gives CASSYGLAGANEQYF.

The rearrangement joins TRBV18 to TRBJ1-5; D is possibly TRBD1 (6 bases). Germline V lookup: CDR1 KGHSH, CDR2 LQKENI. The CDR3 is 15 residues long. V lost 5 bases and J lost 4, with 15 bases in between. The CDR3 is CASSADRLENQPQHF. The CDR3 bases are TGTGCCAGCTCAGCCGACAGGTTGGAAAATCAGCCCCAGCATTTT.

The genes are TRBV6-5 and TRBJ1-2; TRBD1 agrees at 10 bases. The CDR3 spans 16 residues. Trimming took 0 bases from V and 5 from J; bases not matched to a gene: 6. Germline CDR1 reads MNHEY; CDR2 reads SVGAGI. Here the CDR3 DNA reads TGTGCCAGCAGTTACTCGAGGACAGGGGGGCAATATGGCTACACCTTC. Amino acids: CASSYSRTGGQYGYTF.

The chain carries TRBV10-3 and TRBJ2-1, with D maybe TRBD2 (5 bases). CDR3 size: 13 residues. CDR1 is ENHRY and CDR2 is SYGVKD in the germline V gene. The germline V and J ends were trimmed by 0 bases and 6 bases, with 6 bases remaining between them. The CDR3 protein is CAISESDSNEQFF. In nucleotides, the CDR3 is TGTGCCATCAGTGAGTCGGACTCCAATGAGCAGTTCTTC.

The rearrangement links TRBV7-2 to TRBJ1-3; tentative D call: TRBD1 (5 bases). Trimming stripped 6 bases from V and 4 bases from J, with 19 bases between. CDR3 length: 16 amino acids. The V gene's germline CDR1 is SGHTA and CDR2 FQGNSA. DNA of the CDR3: TGTGCCAGCAGACGGGGACGGGGCAGGGAGGGAAACACCATATATTTT. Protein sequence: CASRRGRGREGNTIYF.

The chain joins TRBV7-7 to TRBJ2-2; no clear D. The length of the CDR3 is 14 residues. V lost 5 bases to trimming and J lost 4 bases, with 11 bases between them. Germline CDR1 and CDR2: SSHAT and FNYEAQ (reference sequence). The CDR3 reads CASSPRFGTGELFF. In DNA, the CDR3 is TGTGCCAGCAGCCCTAGGTTTGGCACCGGGGAGCTGTTTTTT. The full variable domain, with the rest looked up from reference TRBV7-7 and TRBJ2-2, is GAGVSQSPRYKVTKRGQDVTLRCDPISSHATLYWYQQALGQGPEFLTYFNYEAQPDKSGLPSDRFSAERPEGSISTLTIQRTEQRDSAMYRCASSPRFGTGELFFGEGSRLTVL.

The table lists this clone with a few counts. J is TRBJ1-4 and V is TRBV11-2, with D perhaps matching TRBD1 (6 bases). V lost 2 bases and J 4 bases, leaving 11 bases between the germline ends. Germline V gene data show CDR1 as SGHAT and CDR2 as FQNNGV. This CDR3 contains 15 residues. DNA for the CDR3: TGTGCCAGCAGCTTAATGACAGGTCGTAATGAAAAACTGTTTTTT. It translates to CASSLMTGRNEKLFF.

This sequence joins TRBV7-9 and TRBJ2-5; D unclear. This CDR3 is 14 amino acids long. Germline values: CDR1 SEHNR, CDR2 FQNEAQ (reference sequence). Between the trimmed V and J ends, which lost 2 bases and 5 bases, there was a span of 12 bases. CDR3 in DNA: TGTGCCAGCAGCTTACAGGCCTTCGGGGAGACCCAGTACTTC. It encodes CASSLQAFGETQYF.

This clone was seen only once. The CDR3 nucleotides are TGTGCCAGCAGCCAAAGCGGGGCGGCGGATACGCAGTATTTT. Amino acids: CASSQSGAADTQYF. The genes are TRBV7-3 and TRBJ2-3, with 7 bases that match TRBD2. The CDR3 spans 14 residues. The V gene's germline CDR1 is SGHTA and CDR2 FQGTGA. V shed 5 bases, J shed 6 bases, and the junction held 8 bases outside the gene matches.

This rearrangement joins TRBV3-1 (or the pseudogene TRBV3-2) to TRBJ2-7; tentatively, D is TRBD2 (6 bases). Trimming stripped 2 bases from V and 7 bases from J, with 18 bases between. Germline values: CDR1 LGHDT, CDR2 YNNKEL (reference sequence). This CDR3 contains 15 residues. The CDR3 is CASSQLGEPAGEQYF. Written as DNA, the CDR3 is TGTGCCAGCAGCCAACTCGGAGAGCCCGCGGGAGAGCAGTACTTC.

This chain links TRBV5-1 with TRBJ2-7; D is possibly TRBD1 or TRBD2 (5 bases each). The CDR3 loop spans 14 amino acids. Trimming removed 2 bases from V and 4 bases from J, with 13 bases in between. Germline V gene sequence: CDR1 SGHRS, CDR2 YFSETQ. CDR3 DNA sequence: TGCGCCAGCAGCTTCACAGAGGGGCCTTACGAGCAGTACTTC. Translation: CASSFTEGPYEQYF.

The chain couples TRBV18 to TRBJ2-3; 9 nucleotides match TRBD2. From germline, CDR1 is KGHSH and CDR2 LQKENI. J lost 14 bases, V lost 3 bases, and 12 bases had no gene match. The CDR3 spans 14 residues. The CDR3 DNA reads TGTGCCAGCTCACCGCAAGCATCGTCAGCGGGAGGGTATTTT. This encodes CASSPQASSAGGYF.

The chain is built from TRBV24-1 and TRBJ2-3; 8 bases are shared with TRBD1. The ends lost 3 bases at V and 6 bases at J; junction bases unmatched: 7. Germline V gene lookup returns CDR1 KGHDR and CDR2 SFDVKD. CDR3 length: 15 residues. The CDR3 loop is CATSDPGTGGDTQYF. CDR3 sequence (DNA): TGTGCCACCAGTGATCCAGGGACAGGAGGGGATACGCAGTATTTT.

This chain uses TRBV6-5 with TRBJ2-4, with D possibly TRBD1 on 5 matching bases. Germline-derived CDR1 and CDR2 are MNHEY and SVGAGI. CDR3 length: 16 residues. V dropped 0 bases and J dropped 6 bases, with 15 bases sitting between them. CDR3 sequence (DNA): TGTGCCAGCAGTTACTCGAGTCGGCAGGGTGGAAACATTCAGTACTTC. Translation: CASSYSSRQGGNIQYF.

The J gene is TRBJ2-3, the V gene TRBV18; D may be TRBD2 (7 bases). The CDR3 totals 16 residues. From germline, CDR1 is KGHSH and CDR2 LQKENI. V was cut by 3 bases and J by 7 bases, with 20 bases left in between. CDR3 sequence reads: CASSPSLVGGAYTQYF. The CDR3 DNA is TGTGCCAGCTCACCCTCACTCGTAGGGGGGGCGTATACGCAGTATTTT.

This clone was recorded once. The CDR3 sequence is CASSIRVESPLHF. For the CDR3, the DNA is TGTGCCAGCAGTATCAGGGTCGAATCACCCCTCCACTTT. The chain joins TRBV12-3 or TRBV12-4 to TRBJ1-6; D is perhaps TRBD1 (5 bases). V was pared by 5 bases and J by 10 bases, with 12 bases between. The CDR3 totals 13 residues.

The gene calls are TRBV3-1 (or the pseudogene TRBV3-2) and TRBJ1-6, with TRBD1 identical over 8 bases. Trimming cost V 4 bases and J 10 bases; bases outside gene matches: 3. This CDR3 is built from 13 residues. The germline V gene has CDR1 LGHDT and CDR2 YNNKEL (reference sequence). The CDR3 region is CASSPTGDSPLHF. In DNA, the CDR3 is TGTGCCAGCAGCCCGACAGGGGACTCACCCCTCCACTTT.

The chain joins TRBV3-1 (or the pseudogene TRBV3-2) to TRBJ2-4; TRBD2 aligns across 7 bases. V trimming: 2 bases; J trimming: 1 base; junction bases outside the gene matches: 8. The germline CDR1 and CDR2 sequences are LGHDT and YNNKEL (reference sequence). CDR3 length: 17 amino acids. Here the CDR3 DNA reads TGTGCCAGCAGCCAACTATACCAGGGAGGGGCCAAAAACATTCAGTACTTC. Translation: CASSQLYQGGAKNIQYF.

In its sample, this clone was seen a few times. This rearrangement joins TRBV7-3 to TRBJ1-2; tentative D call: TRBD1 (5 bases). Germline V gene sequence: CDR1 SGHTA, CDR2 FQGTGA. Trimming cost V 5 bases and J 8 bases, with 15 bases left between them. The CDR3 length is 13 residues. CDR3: CASSQGAGSGYTF. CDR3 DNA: TGTGCCAGCAGCCAAGGGGCGGGGAGCGGCTACACCTTC.

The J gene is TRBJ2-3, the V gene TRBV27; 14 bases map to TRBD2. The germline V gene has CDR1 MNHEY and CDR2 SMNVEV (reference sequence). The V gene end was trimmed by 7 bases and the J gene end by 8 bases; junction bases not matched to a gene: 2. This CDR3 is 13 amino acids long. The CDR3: CASTGTSGGTQYF. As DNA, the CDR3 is TGTGCCAGCACCGGGACTAGCGGGGGTACGCAGTATTTT.

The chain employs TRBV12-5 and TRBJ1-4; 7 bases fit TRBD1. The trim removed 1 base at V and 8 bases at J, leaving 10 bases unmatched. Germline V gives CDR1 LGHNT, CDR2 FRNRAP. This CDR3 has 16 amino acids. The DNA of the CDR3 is TGTGCTAGTGGTTTGGGGACTCGGACAGGCTGGGAAAAACTGTTTTTT. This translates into CASGLGTRTGWEKLFF.

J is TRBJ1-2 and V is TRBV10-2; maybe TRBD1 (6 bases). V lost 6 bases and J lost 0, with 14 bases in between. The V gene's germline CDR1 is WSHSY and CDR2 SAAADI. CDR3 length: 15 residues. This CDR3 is CASRASGTSNYGYTF. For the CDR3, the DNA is TGCGCCAGCAGGGCATCCGGGACATCTAACTATGGCTACACCTTC.

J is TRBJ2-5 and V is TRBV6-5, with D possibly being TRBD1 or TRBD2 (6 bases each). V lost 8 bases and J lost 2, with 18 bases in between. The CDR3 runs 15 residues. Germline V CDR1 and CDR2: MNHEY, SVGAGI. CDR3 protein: CASVAQGGEQETQYF. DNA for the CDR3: TGTGCCAGCGTCGCACAGGGCGGGGAGCAAGAGACCCAGTACTTC.

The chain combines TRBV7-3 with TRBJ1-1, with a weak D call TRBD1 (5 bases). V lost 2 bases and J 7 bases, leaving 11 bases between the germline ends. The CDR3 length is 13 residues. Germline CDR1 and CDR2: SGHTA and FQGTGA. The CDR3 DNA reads TGTGCCAGCAGCTTATCAGGGCTAAATGAAGCTTTCTTT. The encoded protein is CASSLSGLNEAFF. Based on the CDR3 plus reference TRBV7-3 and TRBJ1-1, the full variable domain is GAGVSQTPSNKVTEKGKYVELRCDPISGHTALYWYRQSLGQGPEFLIYFQGTGAADDSGLPNDRFFAVRPEGSVSTLKIQRTERGDSAVYLCASSLSGLNEAFFGQGTRLTVV.

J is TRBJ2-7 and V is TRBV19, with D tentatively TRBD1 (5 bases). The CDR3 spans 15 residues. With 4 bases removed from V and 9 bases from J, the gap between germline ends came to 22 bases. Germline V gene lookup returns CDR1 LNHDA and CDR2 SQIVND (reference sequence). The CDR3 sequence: CASSRDHRTRLGQYF. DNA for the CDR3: TGTGCCAGTAGTAGGGATCATCGGACACGCCTAGGGCAGTACTTC.

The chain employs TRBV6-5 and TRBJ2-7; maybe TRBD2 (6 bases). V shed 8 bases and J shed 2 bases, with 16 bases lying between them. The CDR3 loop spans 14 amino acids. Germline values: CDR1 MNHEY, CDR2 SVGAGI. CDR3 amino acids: CASGDNWGAYEQYF. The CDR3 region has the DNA TGTGCCAGCGGCGACAATTGGGGGGCCTACGAGCAGTACTTC.

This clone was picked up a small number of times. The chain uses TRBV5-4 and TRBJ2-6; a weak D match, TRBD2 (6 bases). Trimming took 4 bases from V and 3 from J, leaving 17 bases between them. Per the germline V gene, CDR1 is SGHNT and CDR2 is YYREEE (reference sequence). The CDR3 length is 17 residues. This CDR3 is CASSPTPPGDGANVLTF. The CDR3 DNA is TGTGCCAGCAGCCCAACCCCTCCGGGGGATGGGGCCAACGTCCTGACTTTC.

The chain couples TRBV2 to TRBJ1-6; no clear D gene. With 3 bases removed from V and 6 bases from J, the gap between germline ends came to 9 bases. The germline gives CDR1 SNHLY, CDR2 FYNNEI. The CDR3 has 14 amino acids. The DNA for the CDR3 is TGTGCCAGCAGTGAGTCAGCCCTTAATTCACCCCTCCACTTT. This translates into CASSESALNSPLHF.

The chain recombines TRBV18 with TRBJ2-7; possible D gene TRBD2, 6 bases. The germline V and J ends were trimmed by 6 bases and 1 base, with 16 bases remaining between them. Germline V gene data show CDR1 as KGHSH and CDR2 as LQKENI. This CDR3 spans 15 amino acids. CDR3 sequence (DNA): TGTGCCAGCTCCGCGCTAGGAGGGGCGTCCTACGAGCAGTACTTC. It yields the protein CASSALGGASYEQYF.

The CDR3 DNA follows: TGCGCCAGCACCCGGGACAGCATCAATCAGCCCCAGCATTTT. The encoded protein is CASTRDSINQPQHF. The chain carries TRBV10-2 and TRBJ1-5; TRBD1 aligns across 7 bases. Germline CDR1 reads WSHSY; CDR2 reads SAAADI. V shed 7 bases, J shed 3 bases, and the junction held 6 bases outside the gene matches. The CDR3 extends over 14 amino acids.